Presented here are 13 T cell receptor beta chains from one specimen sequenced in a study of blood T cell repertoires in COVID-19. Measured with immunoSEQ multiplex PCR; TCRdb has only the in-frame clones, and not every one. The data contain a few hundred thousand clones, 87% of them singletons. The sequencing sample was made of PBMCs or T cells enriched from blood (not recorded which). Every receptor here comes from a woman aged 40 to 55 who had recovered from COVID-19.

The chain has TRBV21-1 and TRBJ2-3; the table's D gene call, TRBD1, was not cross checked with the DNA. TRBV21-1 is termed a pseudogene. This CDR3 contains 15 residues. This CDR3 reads CASSGKGRDGYTQYF. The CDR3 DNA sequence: TGTGCCAGCAGCGGCAAGGGGCGCGACGGGTATACGCAGTATTTT.

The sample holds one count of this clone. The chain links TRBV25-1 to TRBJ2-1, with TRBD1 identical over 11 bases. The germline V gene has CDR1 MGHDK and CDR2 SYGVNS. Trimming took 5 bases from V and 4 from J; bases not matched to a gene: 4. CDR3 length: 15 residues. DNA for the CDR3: TGTGCCAGCAGTCCCGGGACAGGGGGGTACAATGAGCAGTTCTTC. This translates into CASSPGTGGYNEQFF.

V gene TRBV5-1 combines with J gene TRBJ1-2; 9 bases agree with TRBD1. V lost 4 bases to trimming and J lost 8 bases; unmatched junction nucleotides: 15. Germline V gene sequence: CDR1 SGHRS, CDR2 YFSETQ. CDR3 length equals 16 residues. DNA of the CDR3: TGCGCCAGCAGCAGGACTACGGGACAGGGTCTGCCCGGCTACACCTTC. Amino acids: CASSRTTGQGLPGYTF.

CDR3 residues: CASSLGFGDEQFF. Written as DNA, the CDR3 is TGTGCCAGCAGTCTCGGGTTTGGCGATGAGCAGTTCTTC. The chain combines TRBV27 with TRBJ2-1, with unresolved D. With 5 bases removed from V and 8 bases from J, the gap between germline ends came to 13 bases. Germline loops: CDR1 MNHEY, CDR2 SMNVEV (reference sequence). The length of the CDR3 is 13 residues.

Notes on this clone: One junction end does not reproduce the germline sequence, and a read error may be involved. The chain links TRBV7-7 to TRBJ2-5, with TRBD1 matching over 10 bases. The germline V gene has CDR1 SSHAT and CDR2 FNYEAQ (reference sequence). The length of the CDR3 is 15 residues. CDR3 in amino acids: CASSPGQGGRETQYF. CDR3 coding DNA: TGTGCTAGCAGCCCCGGACAGGGGGGAAGAGAGACCCAGTACTTC.

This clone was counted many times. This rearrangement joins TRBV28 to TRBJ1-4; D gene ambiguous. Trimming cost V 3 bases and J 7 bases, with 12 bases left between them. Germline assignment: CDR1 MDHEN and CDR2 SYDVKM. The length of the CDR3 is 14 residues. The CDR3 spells CASSLEGRVEKLFF. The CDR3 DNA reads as TGTGCCAGCAGTTTGGAGGGTAGGGTTGAAAAACTGTTTTTT.

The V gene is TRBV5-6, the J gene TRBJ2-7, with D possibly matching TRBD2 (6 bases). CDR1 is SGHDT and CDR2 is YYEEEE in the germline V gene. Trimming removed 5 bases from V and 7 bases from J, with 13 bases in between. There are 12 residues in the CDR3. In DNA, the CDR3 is TGTGCCAGCAGGCAATACCGGGGGGAGCAGTACTTC. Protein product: CASRQYRGEQYF.

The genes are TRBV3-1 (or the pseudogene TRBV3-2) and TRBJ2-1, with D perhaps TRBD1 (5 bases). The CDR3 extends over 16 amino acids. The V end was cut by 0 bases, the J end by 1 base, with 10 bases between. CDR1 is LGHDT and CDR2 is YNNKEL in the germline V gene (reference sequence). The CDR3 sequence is CASSQDKKGSYNEQFF. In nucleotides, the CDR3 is TGTGCCAGCAGCCAAGATAAGAAGGGGTCCTACAATGAGCAGTTCTTC.

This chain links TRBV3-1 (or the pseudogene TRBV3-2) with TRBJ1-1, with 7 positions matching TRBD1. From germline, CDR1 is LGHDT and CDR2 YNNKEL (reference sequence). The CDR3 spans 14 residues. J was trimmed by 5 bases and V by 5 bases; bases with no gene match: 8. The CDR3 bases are TGTGCCAGCAGCAAGACCTCGACAGGGACTGAAGCTTTCTTT. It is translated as CASSKTSTGTEAFF.

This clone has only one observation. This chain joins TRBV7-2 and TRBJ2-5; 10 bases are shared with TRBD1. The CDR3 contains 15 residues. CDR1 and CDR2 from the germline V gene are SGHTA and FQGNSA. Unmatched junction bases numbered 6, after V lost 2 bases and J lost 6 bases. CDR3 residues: CASSLMGTGEQTQYF. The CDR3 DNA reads TGTGCCAGCAGCTTAATGGGGACAGGGGAACAGACCCAGTACTTC.

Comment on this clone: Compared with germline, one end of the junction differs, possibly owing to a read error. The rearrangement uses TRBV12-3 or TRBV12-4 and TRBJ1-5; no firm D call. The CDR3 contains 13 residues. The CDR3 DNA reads TGTGCCAGCAGCGACACAAGCAGTCAGCCCCAGCATTTT. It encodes CASSDTSSQPQHF.

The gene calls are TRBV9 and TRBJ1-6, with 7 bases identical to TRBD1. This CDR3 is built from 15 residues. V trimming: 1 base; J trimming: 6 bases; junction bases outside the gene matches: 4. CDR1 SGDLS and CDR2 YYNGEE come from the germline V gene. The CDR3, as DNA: TGTGCCAGCAGCGTACGACAGGGTCTTAATTCACCCCTCCACTTT. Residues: CASSVRQGLNSPLHF.

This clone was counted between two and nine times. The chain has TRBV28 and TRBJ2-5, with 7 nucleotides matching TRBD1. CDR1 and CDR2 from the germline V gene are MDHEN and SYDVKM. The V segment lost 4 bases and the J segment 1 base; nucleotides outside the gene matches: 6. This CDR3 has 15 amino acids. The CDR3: CASSSHQGVQETQYF. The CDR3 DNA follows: TGTGCCAGCAGTTCCCACCAGGGGGTCCAAGAGACCCAGTACTTC.